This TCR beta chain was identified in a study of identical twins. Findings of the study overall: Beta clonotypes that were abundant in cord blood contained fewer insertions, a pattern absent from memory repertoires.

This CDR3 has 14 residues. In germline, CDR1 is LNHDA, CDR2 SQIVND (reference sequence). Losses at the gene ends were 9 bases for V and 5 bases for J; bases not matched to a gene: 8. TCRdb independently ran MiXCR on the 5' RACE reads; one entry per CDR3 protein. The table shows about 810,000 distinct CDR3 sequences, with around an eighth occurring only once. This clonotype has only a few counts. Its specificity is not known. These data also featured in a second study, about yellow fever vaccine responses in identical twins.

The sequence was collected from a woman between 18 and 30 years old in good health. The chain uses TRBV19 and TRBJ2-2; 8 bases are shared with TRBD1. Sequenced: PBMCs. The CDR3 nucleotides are TGTGCCAGCAAGGACAGGGACGAAACCGGGGAGCTGTTTTTT. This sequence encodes CASKDRDETGELFF.